This TCR beta chain was captured in a study of blood T cell repertoires in COVID-19. Study background: Nucleic acid was either cDNA or gDNA, and it came from T cells, B-cell-depleted T cells, or PBMCs.

Sequencing was performed with immunoSEQ multiplex PCR; in TCRdb, only in-frame clones are kept and a portion is missing. Here the sample spans roughly 160,000 clones, about 74% being singletons. In its sample, this clone was seen a few times. Sequenced input: peripheral blood. The clonotype comes from a woman aged 80 or over with acute or convalescent COVID-19.

The CDR3 DNA is TGTGCCAGCAGTGAATGGAGGGCTAGCGGGAGGGATGAGACCCAGTACTTC. The encoded protein is CASSEWRASGRDETQYF. The chain carries TRBV25-1 and TRBJ2-5; the match to TRBD2 covers 12 bases. This CDR3 has 17 amino acids. The V gene's germline CDR1 is MGHDK and CDR2 SYGVNS. V was pared by 1 base and J by 5 bases, with 8 bases of the junction left unmatched.